The T cell receptor (beta chain) under discussion was sequenced for a study of cytomegalovirus exposure and HLA in healthy donors. Study background: The use of the same platform for the 100 to 150 validation repertoires and the roughly 680 first-cohort repertoires was reported by a later analysis. Study outcomes and limitations: A list of more than 150 TCR beta chains associated with cytomegalovirus was given. In vitro data verified a few CMV-associated chains as specific for CMV antigens. The study found most TCR sequences rare, yet found some public TCRs in many donors.

This CDR3 is 13 amino acids long. Germline V lookup: CDR1 SGHNT, CDR2 YYREEE (reference sequence). V lost 0 bases, J lost 7 bases, and 10 bases lay in between. Clones were sequenced by immunoSEQ multiplex PCR, and TCRdb holds only the in-frame ones, with some missing. The repertoire holds about 75,000 clones, around 81% seen once, with around 2.9% in the top ten. A remark on this clone: Its target is not known.

The source material was PBMCs. The source is a young man in good health and CMV-seronegative. The V call is TRBV5-4, the J call TRBJ2-5, with D perhaps TRBD2 (5 bases). The CDR3 is CASSLDLAGTQYF. CDR3 coding DNA: TGTGCCAGCAGCTTGGATCTGGCGGGGACCCAGTACTTC.